Listed here are 10 T cell receptor beta chains from one sample, sequenced in a study of cytomegalovirus exposure and HLA in healthy donors. PCR employed 60 Vbeta and 13 Jbeta primers. The method was immunoSEQ multiplex PCR; TCRdb's version includes in-frame clones alone and lacks a portion of them. The sample includes 35,000 to 50,000 clones, 81% seen only once; the top ten take 2.7%. The material sequenced was PBMCs. The source of these receptors is a man over 45 in good health and CMV-seronegative.

CDR3 coding DNA: TGTGCCAGCAGCCAAGTCCCAACTAACTATGGCTACACCTTC. Translating gives CASSQVPTNYGYTF. The rearrangement joins TRBV4-2 to TRBJ1-2; D not resolved. The CDR3 is made up of 14 amino acids. Germline V gene data show CDR1 as LGHNA and CDR2 as YNFKEQ. Trimming stripped 1 base from V and 0 bases from J, with 6 bases between.

Only one count was recorded for this clone. The chain links TRBV6-6 to TRBJ1-1; D not certain. The CDR3 is 15 residues long. The germline V gene has CDR1 MNHNY and CDR2 SVGAGI (reference sequence). V lost 2 bases and J 7 bases, leaving 17 bases between the germline ends. In DNA, the CDR3 is TGTGCCAGCAGTTACCGGGTCCAAAATCCCAGTGAAGCTTTCTTT. This sequence encodes CASSYRVQNPSEAFF.

V and J are TRBV19 and TRBJ1-2, with D tentatively TRBD1 (5 bases). The CDR3 sequence is 14 residues long. Trimming cost V 5 bases and J 2 bases, with 12 bases left between them. CDR1 and CDR2 from the germline V gene are LNHDA and SQIVND (reference sequence). CDR3 sequence reads: CASSDSTRNYGYTF. The CDR3 nucleotides are TGTGCCAGTAGTGACAGCACCCGGAACTATGGCTACACCTTC.

J is TRBJ2-1 and V is TRBV30; 8 nucleotides agree with TRBD2. The V and J ends lost 3 bases and 4 bases, in that order; junction bases with no gene match: 8. Germline-derived CDR1 and CDR2 are GTSNPN and SVGIG (reference sequence). The CDR3 is 15 residues long. The CDR3 is CAWSVDGGAYNEQFF. In DNA, the CDR3 is TGTGCCTGGAGCGTGGACGGGGGGGCGTACAATGAGCAGTTCTTC.

The chain carries TRBV27 and TRBJ2-2, with D perhaps TRBD1 (6 bases). V gave up 6 bases and J gave up 4 bases, with 15 bases separating them. Germline V CDR1 and CDR2: MNHEY, SMNVEV (reference sequence). There are 15 residues in the CDR3. CDR3 sequence (DNA): TGTGCCAGCAGATCCGATGGGACATTCACCGGGGAGCTGTTTTTT. Translated, it gives CASRSDGTFTGELFF.

V gene TRBV4-2 combines with J gene TRBJ2-5; perhaps TRBD2 as D (6 bases). TRBJ2-7 matches the DNA end more closely, so the J call is doubtful. Per germline, CDR1 LGHNA and CDR2 YNFKEQ. The CDR3 contains 15 residues. CDR3 sequence reads: CASSQDAGLNYEQYF. The CDR3 DNA reads TGTGCCAGCAGCCAAGACGCGGGGTTGAACTACGAGCAGTACTTC.

The chain is built from TRBV6-1 and TRBJ1-5, with D perhaps matching TRBD1 (6 bases). Germline V gene lookup returns CDR1 MNHNS and CDR2 SASEGT. This CDR3 comprises 15 residues. The germline V and J ends were trimmed by 6 bases and 11 bases, with 23 bases remaining between them. The CDR3 sequence is CASRKQGGKGMAQHF. The CDR3 DNA is TGTGCCAGCAGGAAACAGGGTGGGAAGGGTATGGCCCAGCATTTT.

The CDR3 region is CASSYQQGAGNTIYF. The DNA for the CDR3 is TGTGCCAGCAGTTACCAACAGGGGGCTGGAAACACCATATATTTT. The V call is TRBV6-6, the J call TRBJ1-3, with TRBD1 matching 8 bases. Looked up from germline, CDR1 is MNHNY and CDR2 is SVGAGI (reference sequence). V was clipped by 2 bases and J by 2 bases; unmatched bases: 2. CDR3 size: 15 residues.

This clone turned up a few times. The chain recombines TRBV5-6 with TRBJ2-3; TRBD2 matches 10 bases. The CDR3 extends over 17 amino acids. V shed 3 bases, J shed 3 bases, and the junction held 10 bases outside the gene matches. Germline V CDR1 and CDR2: SGHDT, YYEEEE. The DNA of the CDR3 is TGTGCCAGCAGCTCAGCGGGAGGGCCTCTTTGGACAGATACGCAGTATTTT. Its translation is CASSSAGGPLWTDTQYF. Filled out from reference TRBV5-6 and TRBJ2-3, the complete variable domain reads DAGVTQSPTHLIKTRGQQVTLRCSPKSGHDTVSWYQQALGQGPQFIFQYYEEEERQRGNFPDRFSGHQFPNYSSELNVNALLLGDSALYLCASSSAGGPLWTDTQYFGPGTRLTVL.

This chain links TRBV11-2 with TRBJ1-1, with D perhaps matching TRBD1 (6 bases). The germline V gene has CDR1 SGHAT and CDR2 FQNNGV. CDR3 size: 15 residues. Trimming removed 3 bases at V and 8 bases at J, with 19 bases between. The CDR3 loop reads CASSFSGGTPREAFF. The CDR3 nucleotides are TGTGCCAGCAGCTTTTCGGGGGGGACACCCAGGGAAGCTTTCTTT.